These 25 T cell receptor beta chains originate from one sample sequenced in a study of shared clonotypes between healthy human individuals. Libraries were prepared by immunoSEQ multiplex PCR; TCRdb keeps only in-frame clonotypes and omits some of them. The profile shows approximately 500,000 clones, over 70% of them singletons. The sequencing input was PBMCs. These receptors all come from a woman aged 40 to 50 in good health. Some clones in this sample may be carry-over from other donors' samples.

The table lists this clone with many counts. V usage is TRBV6-5 and J usage is TRBJ2-7; 8 bases agree with TRBD1. J lost 3 bases, V lost 2 bases, and 9 bases had no gene match. The germline gives CDR1 MNHEY, CDR2 SVGAGI. The CDR3 is 16 amino acids. The CDR3 reads CASSYPPTGASYEQYF. The CDR3 DNA sequence: TGTGCCAGCAGTTACCCCCCGACAGGGGCTAGCTACGAGCAGTACTTC.

The chain joins TRBV5-1 to TRBJ1-2; perhaps TRBD1 as D (6 bases). Trimming cost V 4 bases and J 8 bases, with 15 bases left between them. Looked up from germline, CDR1 is SGHRS and CDR2 is YFSETQ. The CDR3 has 13 amino acids. CDR3: CASSEDSWGGYTF. The CDR3 DNA is TGCGCCAGCAGCGAGGACAGTTGGGGAGGCTACACCTTC.

The CDR3 DNA sequence: TGTGCCAGCAGCTTAGCGTCTCCAGCTGGCGGCTACACCTTC. As protein: CASSLASPAGGYTF. This chain uses TRBV7-9 with TRBJ1-2; D remains ambiguous. V shed 0 bases and J shed 8 bases, with 13 bases lying between them. The CDR3 sequence is 14 residues long. Germline lookup yields CDR1 SEHNR and CDR2 FQNEAQ (reference sequence).

The chain has TRBV2 and TRBJ2-3; 10 nucleotides agree with TRBD2. The V gene's germline CDR1 is SNHLY and CDR2 FYNNEI. The CDR3 loop spans 15 amino acids. The junction had 7 bases not matched to a gene; V was cut back by 4 bases and J by 6 bases. DNA for the CDR3: TGTGCCAGCAGTGTTGAGCGGGAGGGCTCGGATACGCAGTATTTT. Translation: CASSVEREGSDTQYF.

A remark on this clone: A much larger clone differs from this one at a single base, so this may be a read error. The rearrangement uses TRBV19 and TRBJ2-2, with 7 bases aligning to TRBD2. The germline CDR1 and CDR2 sequences are LNHDA and SQIVND (reference sequence). With 3 bases clipped from V and 6 bases from J, the junction kept 7 bases outside the gene matches. The length of the CDR3 is 15 residues. The CDR3 bases are TGTGCCAGTAGTATTCGCGGGGCGGGGGCCGGGGAGCTGTTTTTT. This sequence encodes CASSIRGAGAGELFF.

The chain uses TRBV6-1 and TRBJ2-7; the D gene is possibly TRBD1 (6 bases). V lost 0 bases to trimming and J lost 3 bases, with 12 bases between them. CDR1 and CDR2 (germline): MNHNS, SASEGT. CDR3 length: 15 amino acids. The CDR3 coding sequence is TGTGCCAGCAGTGAAGCGACAGGACGAAGCTACGAGCAGTACTTC. Translation gives CASSEATGRSYEQYF.

V usage is TRBV7-2 and J usage is TRBJ2-3; 11 bases are a match to TRBD1. The CDR3 is 15 residues long. V lost 5 bases to trimming and J lost 3 bases; unmatched junction nucleotides: 4. The germline CDR1 and CDR2 sequences are SGHTA and FQGNSA. CDR3 sequence: CASSQDRGRTDTQYF. The CDR3 coding sequence is TGTGCCAGCAGCCAGGACAGGGGGCGAACAGATACGCAGTATTTT.

As regards this clone: A far larger clone is just one base off, so this is likely a read error. The chain links TRBV28 to TRBJ1-1, with D hard to call. The V gene's germline CDR1 is MDHEN and CDR2 SYDVKM. The CDR3 is 14 amino acids. Here the CDR3 reads CTSSFGDRDTEAFF. The CDR3 nucleotides read TGTACCAGCAGTTTCGGGGATCGCGACACTGAAGCTTTCTTT.

The rearrangement links TRBV28 to TRBJ1-1; TRBD1 might be the D (5 bases). Germline assignment: CDR1 MDHEN and CDR2 SYDVKM. This CDR3 is built from 14 residues. Trimming left V 5 bases short and J 9 bases short, with 19 bases between. The CDR3 reads CASSPIGGSFQAFF. The CDR3 DNA is TGTGCCAGCAGTCCTATCGGGGGTTCTTTTCAAGCTTTCTTT.

The J gene is TRBJ2-3, the V gene TRBV18; D possibly corresponds to TRBD2 (6 bases). V lost 3 bases to trimming and J lost 0 bases, with 13 bases between them. This CDR3 is built from 16 residues. Per germline, CDR1 KGHSH and CDR2 LQKENI. The CDR3 protein is CASSPFSGGSTDTQYF. The CDR3 DNA sequence: TGTGCCAGCTCACCCTTTAGCGGAGGGAGCACAGATACGCAGTATTTT. Full variable domain (rest looked up from reference TRBV18 and TRBJ2-3): NAGVMQNPRHLVRRRGQEARLRCSPMKGHSHVYWYRQLPEEGLKFMVYLQKENIIDESGMPKERFSAEFPKEGPSILRIQQVVRGDSAAYFCASSPFSGGSTDTQYFGPGTRLTVL.

The CDR3 DNA reads TGTGCCAGCAGCTCCGGCCAGGGTGAAAGGAATGCGCAGTATTTT. It translates to CASSSGQGERNAQYF. The V gene is TRBV11-3, the J gene TRBJ2-3, with D possibly being TRBD1 (5 bases). The CDR3 contains 15 residues. Trimming stripped 4 bases from V and 10 bases from J, with 21 bases between. Germline CDR1 reads SGHNT; CDR2 reads YENEEA.

This clone rates as medium-sized (0.01 to 0.1%). This chain uses TRBV2 with TRBJ2-5; no reliable D call. This CDR3 is built from 14 residues. V lost 7 bases, J lost 5 bases, and 17 bases lay in between. Per the germline V gene, CDR1 is SNHLY and CDR2 is FYNNEI. For the CDR3, the DNA is TGTGCCAGCATGGGCCCCCCCCGCGCGGAGACCCAGTACTTC. This translates into CASMGPPRAETQYF.

The chain combines TRBV7-2 with TRBJ1-1; D gene ambiguous. V shed 4 bases and J shed 0 bases, with 12 bases lying between them. From germline, CDR1 is SGHTA and CDR2 FQGNSA. The length of the CDR3 is 15 residues. DNA for the CDR3: TGTGCCAGCAGCTCTTCAGGCCGATTGAACACTGAAGCTTTCTTT. Translating gives CASSSSGRLNTEAFF.

A word on this clone: This specimen includes other DNA sequences encoding the same CDR3. J is TRBJ2-3 and V is TRBV5-1, with TRBD1 as a possible D gene (6 bases). V gave up 0 bases and J gave up 0 bases, with 8 bases separating them. The germline V gene encodes CDR1 SGHRS and CDR2 YFSETQ. The CDR3 has 15 residues. CDR3 nucleotide sequence: TGCGCCAGCAGCTTGGAGAGGGGGAGCACAGATACGCAGTATTTT. Translating it yields CASSLERGSTDTQYF.

This clone was counted once. The V gene is TRBV19, the J gene TRBJ1-5; D perhaps matches TRBD1 (5 bases). CDR1 and CDR2 from the germline V gene are LNHDA and SQIVND (reference sequence). Trimming stripped 5 bases from V and 3 bases from J, with 5 bases between. The CDR3 has 12 residues. This CDR3 is CASSGHNQPQHF. The CDR3 DNA follows: TGTGCCAGTAGTGGACACAATCAGCCCCAGCATTTT.

The J gene is TRBJ2-1, the V gene TRBV18; 8 nucleotides align to TRBD2. The CDR3 is 19 residues long. The V gene end was trimmed by 2 bases and the J gene end by 9 bases; junction bases not matched to a gene: 21. Germline values: CDR1 KGHSH, CDR2 LQKENI. The CDR3: CASSPVAGTGGTSRSEQFF. The CDR3 DNA reads as TGTGCCAGCTCACCAGTAGCAGGGACCGGAGGGACTAGTAGGAGTGAGCAGTTCTTC. The full variable domain, completed using reference TRBV18 and TRBJ2-1, is NAGVMQNPRHLVRRRGQEARLRCSPMKGHSHVYWYRQLPEEGLKFMVYLQKENIIDESGMPKERFSAEFPKEGPSILRIQQVVRGDSAAYFCASSPVAGTGGTSRSEQFFGPGTRLTVL.

A single count supports this clone. The V call is TRBV4-2, the J call TRBJ2-3, with 8 bases that match TRBD2. Trimming took 3 bases from V and 1 from J; bases not matched to a gene: 0. The CDR3 has 14 amino acids. CDR1 and CDR2 from the germline V gene are LGHNA and YNFKEQ. The CDR3 coding sequence is TGTGCCAGCAGCCAGCGGGAGGGCACAGATACGCAGTATTTT. Amino acid sequence: CASSQREGTDTQYF.

The sample holds one count of this clone. The chain combines TRBV5-6 with TRBJ1-2; no clear D. Germline CDR1 SGHDT, CDR2 YYEEEE. The CDR3 is 15 amino acids. Deletions cut 1 base from V and 0 bases from J, with 10 bases between. CDR3 bases: TGTGCCAGCAGCTTGCGCCGAACTCCTAACTATGGCTACACCTTC. Translated, it gives CASSLRRTPNYGYTF.

The gene calls are TRBV5-1 and TRBJ2-1, with 8 bases identical to TRBD1. The V gene end was trimmed by 5 bases and the J gene end by 6 bases; junction bases not matched to a gene: 1. The CDR3 is made up of 12 amino acids. The germline gives CDR1 SGHRS, CDR2 YFSETQ. CDR3 DNA: TGCGCCAGCAGGACAGGGGCCAATGAGCAGTTCTTC. Protein product: CASRTGANEQFF.

This chain connects TRBV13 to TRBJ1-1; D is ambiguous. There are 16 residues in the CDR3. CDR1 and CDR2 from the germline V gene are PRHDT and FYEKMQ (reference sequence). Trimming cost V 6 bases and J 2 bases, with 19 bases left between them. The CDR3 nucleotides are TGTGCCAGCAGTCTATACAGTGGGTCCCTAAACACTGAAGCTTTCTTT. It yields the protein CASSLYSGSLNTEAFF.

This sequence joins TRBV5-1 and TRBJ2-5, with 8 positions matching TRBD1. Germline CDR1 is SGHRS and CDR2 is YFSETQ. Trimming at V came to 7 bases and at J to 5 bases, leaving 10 bases not matched to a gene. CDR3 length: 14 residues. For the CDR3, the DNA is TGCGCCAGCTATGGCAGGGGGCGCGGGGAGACCCAGTACTTC. Its protein is CASYGRGRGETQYF.

Note on this clone: This may be a read error, as it is one base from a much larger clone. The chain carries TRBV6-4 and TRBJ2-1; 10 nucleotides match TRBD2. This CDR3 contains 16 residues. The J segment lost 2 bases and the V segment lost 3 bases, leaving 4 bases of the junction unmatched. Germline lookup yields CDR1 MRHNA and CDR2 SNTAGT. CDR3 DNA sequence: TGTGCCAGCAGTGAAACTAGCGGGAACCCCTACAATGAGCAGTTCTTC. This encodes CASSETSGNPYNEQFF.

To note about this clone: Given a far larger clone just one base away, this is likely a sequencing read error. J is TRBJ1-1 and V is TRBV2; D may be TRBD1 (5 bases). CDR3 length: 15 residues. Trimming cost V 4 bases and J 4 bases, with 16 bases left between them. Germline V gene lookup returns CDR1 SNHLY and CDR2 FYNNEI. The CDR3 bases are TGTGCCAGCAGTGTTACGGTTAGGGGCGGCACTGAAGCTTTCTTT. Protein product: CASSVTVRGGTEAFF.

The gene calls are TRBV5-1 and TRBJ2-6; no reliable D call. This CDR3 region has 16 residues. Germline V CDR1 and CDR2: SGHRS, YFSETQ. Trimming stripped 0 bases from V and 4 bases from J, with 11 bases between. CDR3 DNA: TGCGCCAGCAGCTTGGATGAAGGAGCCGGGGCCAACGTCCTGACTTTC. Translation: CASSLDEGAGANVLTF.

The J gene is TRBJ2-7, the V gene TRBV19; TRBD2 aligns across 8 bases. The CDR3 totals 14 residues. The V gene's germline CDR1 is LNHDA and CDR2 SQIVND (reference sequence). The junction had 6 bases not matched to a gene; V was cut back by 1 base and J by 7 bases. The CDR3 DNA is TGTGCCAGTAGTATAGCGGGAGGGCCTAGAGAGCAGTACTTC. The encoded protein is CASSIAGGPREQYF.